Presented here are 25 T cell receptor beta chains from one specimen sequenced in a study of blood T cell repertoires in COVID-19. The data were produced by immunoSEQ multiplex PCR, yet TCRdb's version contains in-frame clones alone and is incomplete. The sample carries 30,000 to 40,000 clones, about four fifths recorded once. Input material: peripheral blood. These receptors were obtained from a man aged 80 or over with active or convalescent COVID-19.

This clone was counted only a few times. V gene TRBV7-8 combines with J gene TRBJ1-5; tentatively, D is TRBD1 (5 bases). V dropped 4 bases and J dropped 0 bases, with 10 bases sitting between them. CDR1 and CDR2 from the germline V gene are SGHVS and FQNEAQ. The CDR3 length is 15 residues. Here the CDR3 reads CASSSRQISNQPQHF. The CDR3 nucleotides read TGTGCCAGCAGCTCGCGACAGATTAGCAATCAGCCCCAGCATTTT.

The CDR3 coding sequence is TGTGCCAGCAGCTTTAGTATCCACGAGCAGTACTTC. Translating it yields CASSFSIHEQYF. The chain joins TRBV7-2 to TRBJ2-7; D remains unclear. V lost 3 bases, J lost 5 bases, and 8 bases lay in between. This CDR3 contains 12 residues. Per germline, CDR1 SGHTA and CDR2 FQGNSA.

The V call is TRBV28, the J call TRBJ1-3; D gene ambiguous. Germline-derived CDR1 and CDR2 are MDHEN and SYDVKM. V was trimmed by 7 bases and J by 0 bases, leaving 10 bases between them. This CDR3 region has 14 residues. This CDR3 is CASTDTHSGNTIYF. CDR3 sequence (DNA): TGTGCCAGCACCGACACTCACTCTGGAAACACCATATATTTT.

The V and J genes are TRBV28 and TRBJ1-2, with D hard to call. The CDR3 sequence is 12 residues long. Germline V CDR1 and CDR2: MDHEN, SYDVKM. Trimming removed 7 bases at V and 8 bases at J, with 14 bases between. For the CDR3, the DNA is TGTGCCAGCATTCATACGACTTTAGGCTACACCTTC. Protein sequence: CASIHTTLGYTF.

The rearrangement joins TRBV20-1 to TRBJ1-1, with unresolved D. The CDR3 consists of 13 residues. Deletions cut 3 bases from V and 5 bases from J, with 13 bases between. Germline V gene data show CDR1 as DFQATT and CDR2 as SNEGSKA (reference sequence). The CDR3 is CSASLWRGTEAFF. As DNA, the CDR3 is TGCAGTGCTAGTCTATGGCGGGGAACTGAAGCTTTCTTT.

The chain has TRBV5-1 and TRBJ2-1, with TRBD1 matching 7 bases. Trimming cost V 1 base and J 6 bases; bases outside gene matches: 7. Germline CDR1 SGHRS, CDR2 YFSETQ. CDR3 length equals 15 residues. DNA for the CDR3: TGCGCCAGCAGCTTGATGGGACAGCGGAGCAATGAGCAGTTCTTC. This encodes CASSLMGQRSNEQFF.

The CDR3 nucleotides read TGTGCCAGCAGCTTAACCCCGGACATTTCGACGCAGTATTTT. It is translated as CASSLTPDISTQYF. This chain uses TRBV7-3 with TRBJ2-3, with a weak D call TRBD1 (5 bases). This CDR3 has 14 residues. From germline, CDR1 is SGHTA and CDR2 FQGTGA. V shed 0 bases and J shed 9 bases, with 13 bases lying between them.

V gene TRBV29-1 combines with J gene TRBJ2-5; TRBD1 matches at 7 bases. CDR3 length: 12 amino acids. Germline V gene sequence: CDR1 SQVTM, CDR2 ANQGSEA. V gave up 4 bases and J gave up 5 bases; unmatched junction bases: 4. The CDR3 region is CSVATGLETQYF. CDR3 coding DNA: TGCAGCGTTGCGACAGGGTTGGAGACCCAGTACTTC.

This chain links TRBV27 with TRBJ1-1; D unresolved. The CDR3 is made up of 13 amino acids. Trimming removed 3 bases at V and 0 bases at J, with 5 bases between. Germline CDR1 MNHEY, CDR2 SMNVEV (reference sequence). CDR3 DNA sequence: TGTGCCAGCAGTTTTGTAGTGAACACTGAAGCTTTCTTT. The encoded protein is CASSFVVNTEAFF.

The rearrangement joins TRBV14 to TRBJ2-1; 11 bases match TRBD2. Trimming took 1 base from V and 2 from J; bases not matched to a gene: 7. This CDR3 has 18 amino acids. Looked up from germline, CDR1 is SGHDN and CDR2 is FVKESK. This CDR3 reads CASSQVITSGSAYNEQFF. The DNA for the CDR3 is TGTGCCAGCAGCCAAGTTATCACTAGCGGGAGTGCCTACAATGAGCAGTTCTTC.

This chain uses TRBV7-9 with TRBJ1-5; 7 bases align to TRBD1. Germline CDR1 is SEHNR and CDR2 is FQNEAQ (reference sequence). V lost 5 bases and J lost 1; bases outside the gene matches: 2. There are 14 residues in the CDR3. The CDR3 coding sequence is TGTGCCAGCAGCAAGACAGGGAGCAATCAGCCCCAGCATTTT. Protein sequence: CASSKTGSNQPQHF.

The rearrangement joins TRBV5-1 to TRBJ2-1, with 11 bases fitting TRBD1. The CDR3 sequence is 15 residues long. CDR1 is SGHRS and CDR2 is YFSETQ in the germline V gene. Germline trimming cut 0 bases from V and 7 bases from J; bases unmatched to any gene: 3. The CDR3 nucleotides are TGCGCCAGCAGCTTGGTAGGACAGGGGGCAAATGAGCAGTTCTTC. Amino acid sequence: CASSLVGQGANEQFF.

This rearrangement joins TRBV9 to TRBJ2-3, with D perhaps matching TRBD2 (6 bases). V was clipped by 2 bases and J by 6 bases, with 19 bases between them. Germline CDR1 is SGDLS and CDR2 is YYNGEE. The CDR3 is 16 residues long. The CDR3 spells CASSVDYGGGYDTQYF. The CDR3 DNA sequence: TGTGCCAGCAGCGTGGACTATGGGGGAGGTTACGATACGCAGTATTTT.

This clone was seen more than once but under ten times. CDR3 nucleotide sequence: TGTGCCAGCAGCGTAGGTTGGAGCTCAATGGCATCCACCGGGGAGCTGTTTTTT. Protein sequence: CASSVGWSSMASTGELFF. The chain is built from TRBV9 and TRBJ2-2; D is uncertain. The length of the CDR3 is 18 residues. V was cut by 0 bases and J by 4 bases, with 19 bases left in between. Germline lookup yields CDR1 SGDLS and CDR2 YYNGEE.

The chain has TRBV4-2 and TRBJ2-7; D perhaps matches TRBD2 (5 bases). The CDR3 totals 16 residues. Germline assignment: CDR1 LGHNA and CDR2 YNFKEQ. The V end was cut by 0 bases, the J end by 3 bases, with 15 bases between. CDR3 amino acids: CASSQEVTGTGYEQYF. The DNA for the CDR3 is TGTGCCAGCAGCCAAGAAGTTACGGGAACCGGCTACGAGCAGTACTTC.

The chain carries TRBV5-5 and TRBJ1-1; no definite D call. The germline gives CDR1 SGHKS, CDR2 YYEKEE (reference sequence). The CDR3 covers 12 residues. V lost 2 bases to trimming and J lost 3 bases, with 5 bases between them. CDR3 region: CASSFRDTEAFF. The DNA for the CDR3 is TGTGCCAGCAGCTTTCGAGACACTGAAGCTTTCTTT.

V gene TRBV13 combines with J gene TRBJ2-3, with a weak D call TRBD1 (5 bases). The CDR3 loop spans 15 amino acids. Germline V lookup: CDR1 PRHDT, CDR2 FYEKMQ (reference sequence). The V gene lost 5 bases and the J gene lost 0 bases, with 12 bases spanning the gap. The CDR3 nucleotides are TGTGCCAGCAGCCCCCAAGGGGTCAGCACAGATACGCAGTATTTT. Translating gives CASSPQGVSTDTQYF.

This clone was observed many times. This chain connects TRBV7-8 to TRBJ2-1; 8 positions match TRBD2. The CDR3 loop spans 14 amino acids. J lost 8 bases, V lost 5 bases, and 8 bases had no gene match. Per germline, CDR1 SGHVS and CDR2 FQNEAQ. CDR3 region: CASSQTGGIDEQFF. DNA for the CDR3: TGTGCCAGCAGCCAAACGGGAGGGATTGATGAGCAGTTCTTC.

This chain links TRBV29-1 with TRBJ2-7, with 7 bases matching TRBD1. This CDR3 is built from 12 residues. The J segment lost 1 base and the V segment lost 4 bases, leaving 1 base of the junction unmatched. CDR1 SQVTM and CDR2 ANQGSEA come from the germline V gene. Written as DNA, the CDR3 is TGCAGCGTTGGGGGACAGTCCTACGAGCAGTACTTC. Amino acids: CSVGGQSYEQYF.

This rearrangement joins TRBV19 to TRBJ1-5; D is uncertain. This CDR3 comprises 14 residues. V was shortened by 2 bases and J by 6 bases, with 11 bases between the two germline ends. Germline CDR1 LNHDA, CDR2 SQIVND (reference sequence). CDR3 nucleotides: TGTGCCAGTAGTATAATTACGGGAGGTCAGCCCCAGCATTTT. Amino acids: CASSIITGGQPQHF.

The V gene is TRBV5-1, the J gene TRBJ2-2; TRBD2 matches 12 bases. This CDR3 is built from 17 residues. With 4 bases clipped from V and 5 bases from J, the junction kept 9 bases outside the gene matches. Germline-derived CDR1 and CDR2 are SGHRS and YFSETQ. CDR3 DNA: TGCGCCAGCAGCCTTAGACTAGCGGGAGTCTTAACCGGGGAGCTGTTTTTT. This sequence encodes CASSLRLAGVLTGELFF.

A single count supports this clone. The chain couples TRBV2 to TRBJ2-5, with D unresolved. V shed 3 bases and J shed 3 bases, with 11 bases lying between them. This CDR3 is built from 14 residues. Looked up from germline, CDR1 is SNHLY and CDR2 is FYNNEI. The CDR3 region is CASSDVAVEETQYF. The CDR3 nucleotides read TGTGCCAGCAGTGATGTGGCGGTCGAAGAGACCCAGTACTTC.

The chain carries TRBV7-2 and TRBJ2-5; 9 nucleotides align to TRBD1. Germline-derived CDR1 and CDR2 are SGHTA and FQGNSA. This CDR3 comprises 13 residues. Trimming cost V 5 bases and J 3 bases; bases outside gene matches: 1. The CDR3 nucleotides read TGTGCCAGCAGCCGGGACAGGGAAGAGACCCAGTACTTC. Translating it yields CASSRDREETQYF.

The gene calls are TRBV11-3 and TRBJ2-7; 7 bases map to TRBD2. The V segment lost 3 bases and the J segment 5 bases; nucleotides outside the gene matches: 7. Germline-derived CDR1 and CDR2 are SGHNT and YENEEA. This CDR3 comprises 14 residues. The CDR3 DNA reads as TGTGCCAGCAGCTTGCGGGAGAGACTCCACGAGCAGTACTTC. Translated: CASSLRERLHEQYF. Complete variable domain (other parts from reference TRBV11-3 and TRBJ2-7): EAGVVQSPRYKIIEKKQPVAFWCNPISGHNTLYWYLQNLGQGPELLIRYENEEAVDDSQLPKDRFSAERLKGVDSTLKIQPAELGDSAVYLCASSLRERLHEQYFGPGTRLTVT.

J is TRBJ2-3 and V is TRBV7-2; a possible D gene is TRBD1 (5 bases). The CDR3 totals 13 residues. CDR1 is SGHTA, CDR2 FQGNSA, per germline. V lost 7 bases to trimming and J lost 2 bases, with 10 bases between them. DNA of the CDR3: TGTGCCAGCACCACCAGGGCCACAGATACGCAGTATTTT. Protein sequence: CASTTRATDTQYF.